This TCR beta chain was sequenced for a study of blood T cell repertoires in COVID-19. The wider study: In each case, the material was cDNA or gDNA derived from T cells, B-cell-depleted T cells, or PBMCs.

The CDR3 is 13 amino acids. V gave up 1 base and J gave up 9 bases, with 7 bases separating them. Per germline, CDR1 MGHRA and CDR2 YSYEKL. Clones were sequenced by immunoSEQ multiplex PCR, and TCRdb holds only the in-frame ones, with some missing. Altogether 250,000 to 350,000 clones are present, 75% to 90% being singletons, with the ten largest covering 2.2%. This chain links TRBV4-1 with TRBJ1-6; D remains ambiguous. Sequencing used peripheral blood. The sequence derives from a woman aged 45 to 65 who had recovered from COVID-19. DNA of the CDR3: TGCGCCAGCAGCCAAGTTGGAGTTTCACCCCTCCACTTT. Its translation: CASSQVGVSPLHF.